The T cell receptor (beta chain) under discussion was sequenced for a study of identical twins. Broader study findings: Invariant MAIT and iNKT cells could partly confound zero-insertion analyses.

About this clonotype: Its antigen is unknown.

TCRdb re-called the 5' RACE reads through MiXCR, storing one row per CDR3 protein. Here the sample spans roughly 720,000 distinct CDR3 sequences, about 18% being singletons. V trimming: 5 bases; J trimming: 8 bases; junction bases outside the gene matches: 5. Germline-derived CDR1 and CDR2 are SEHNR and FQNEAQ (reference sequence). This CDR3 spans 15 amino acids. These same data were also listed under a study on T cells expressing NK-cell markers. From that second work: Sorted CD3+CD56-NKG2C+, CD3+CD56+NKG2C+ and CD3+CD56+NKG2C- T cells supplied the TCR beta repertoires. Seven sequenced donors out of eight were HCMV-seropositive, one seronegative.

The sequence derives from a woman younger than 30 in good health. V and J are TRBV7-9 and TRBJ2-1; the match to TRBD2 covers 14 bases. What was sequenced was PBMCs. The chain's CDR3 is CASSRTSGRNHEQFF. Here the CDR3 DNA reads TGTGCCAGCAGCCGGACTAGCGGGAGGAACCATGAGCAGTTCTTC.